One sample yielded the 32 T cell receptor beta chains listed below, sequenced in a study of T-cell reconstitution after alpha-beta-depleted transplantation in children. TCRbeta library construction was performed incorporating unique molecular identifiers. TCRdb ran MiXCR on the PCR reads and lists one entry per CDR3 protein. The sample contains over 90,000 distinct CDR3 sequences, around 7% of which appear only once. The sample was PBMCs, taken before TCRalphabeta/CD19-depleted stem cell transplant. The origin of the receptors is a boy under 10 years old with acute lymphoblastic leukemia, due to receive a stem cell transplant.

At least ten counts were recorded for this clonotype. CDR3 nucleotides: TGTGCCAGTAGTACCCGGGACGGCCCCTACGAGCAGTACTTC. This gives the protein CASSTRDGPYEQYF. The chain links TRBV19 to TRBJ2-7, with D perhaps being TRBD1 or TRBD2 (5 bases each). The germline gives CDR1 LNHDA, CDR2 SQIVND (reference sequence). V gave up 4 bases and J gave up 2 bases, with 12 bases separating them. This CDR3 has 14 residues.

This clonotype was detected ten times or more. This chain joins TRBV9 and TRBJ1-4, with unresolved D. CDR3 length: 14 residues. Trimming removed 3 bases from V and 7 bases from J, with 13 bases in between. Germline CDR1 is SGDLS and CDR2 is YYNGEE. CDR3 bases: TGTGCCAGCAGCGCGGGAGCTAACCTTGAAAAACTGTTTTTT. It is translated as CASSAGANLEKLFF.

The rearrangement links TRBV12-3 or TRBV12-4 to TRBJ2-7; the D is unclear. Deletions cut 3 bases from V and 2 bases from J, with 8 bases between. The CDR3 covers 13 residues. CDR3 protein: CASSLQVPYEQYF. CDR3 in DNA: TGTGCCAGCAGTTTGCAGGTGCCCTACGAGCAGTACTTC.

The rearrangement joins TRBV18 to TRBJ2-7, with 8 bases aligning to TRBD1. J was trimmed by 3 bases and V by 4 bases; bases with no gene match: 5. The CDR3 sequence is 14 residues long. The germline V gene has CDR1 KGHSH and CDR2 LQKENI. The CDR3 sequence is CASSRRQGNYEQYF. In DNA form, the CDR3 reads TGTGCCAGCTCACGACGACAGGGGAACTACGAGCAGTACTTC.

This clonotype was counted ten times or more. J is TRBJ1-5 and V is TRBV7-2; the D gene is possibly TRBD1 (5 bases). The CDR3 loop spans 15 amino acids. The germline V and J ends were trimmed by 2 bases and 3 bases, with 11 bases remaining between them. Per germline, CDR1 SGHTA and CDR2 FQGNSA. The DNA for the CDR3 is TGTGCCAGCAGCTTACGGGACTCTTCCAATCAGCCCCAGCATTTT. This translates into CASSLRDSSNQPQHF.

This rearrangement joins TRBV7-7 to TRBJ2-1; D is possibly TRBD1 (6 bases). Germline CDR1 SSHAT, CDR2 FNYEAQ (reference sequence). The V end was cut by 2 bases, the J end by 12 bases, with 23 bases between. The CDR3 is 16 residues long. The CDR3: CASSLSHTVDSVAQFF. The CDR3 coding sequence is TGTGCCAGCAGCTTAAGCCATACCGTGGACAGTGTGGCGCAGTTCTTC.

This clonotype occurred many times. This rearrangement joins TRBV5-1 to TRBJ2-2, with D maybe TRBD1 (5 bases). The CDR3 loop spans 15 amino acids. The V end lost 0 bases, the J end lost 6 bases, and 12 bases lay between the germline ends. Per germline, CDR1 SGHRS and CDR2 YFSETQ. In DNA form, the CDR3 reads TGCGCCAGCAGCTTGGCGGCAGGGTACGCCGGGGAGCTGTTTTTT. It translates to CASSLAAGYAGELFF. The full variable domain, rest sourced from reference TRBV5-1 and TRBJ2-2, is KAGVTQTPRYLIKTRGQQVTLSCSPISGHRSVSWYQQTPGQGLQFLFEYFSETQRNKGNFPGRFSGRQFSNSRSEMNVSTLELGDSALYLCASSLAAGYAGELFFGEGSRLTVL.

CDR3 sequence reads: CASQASSTAYAEAFF. CDR3 bases: TGCGCCAGTCAAGCATCTTCGACAGCTTACGCTGAAGCTTTCTTT. The genes are TRBV5-1 and TRBJ1-1, with a weak D call TRBD1 (5 bases). The ends were cut back, 8 bases at V and 6 bases at J, with 23 bases in the middle. The CDR3 contains 15 residues. CDR1 SGHRS and CDR2 YFSETQ come from the germline V gene.

This clonotype was seen ten or more times. The V gene is TRBV6-1, the J gene TRBJ2-1; TRBD1 agrees at 7 bases. The V gene's germline CDR1 is MNHNS and CDR2 SASEGT. J lost 1 base, V lost 6 bases, and 9 bases had no gene match. This CDR3 is 16 amino acids long. CDR3 sequence reads: CASSHIRGSSYNEQFF. The CDR3 DNA reads as TGTGCCAGCAGCCACATCAGGGGGAGTTCCTACAATGAGCAGTTCTTC.

Ten or more counts support this clonotype. V is TRBV7-9 and J is TRBJ1-2; D is uncertain. The ends were cut back, 1 base at V and 6 bases at J, with 9 bases in the middle. The CDR3 runs to 13 residues. Germline assignment: CDR1 SEHNR and CDR2 FQNEAQ (reference sequence). The chain's CDR3 is CASSLGGLDGYTF. CDR3 nucleotides: TGTGCCAGCAGCTTAGGAGGTCTGGATGGCTACACCTTC.

This clonotype appeared many times. One junction end does not reproduce the germline sequence, and a read error may be involved. This chain links TRBV5-6 with TRBJ1-3; 8 bases agree with TRBD1. Germline assignment: CDR1 SGHDT and CDR2 YYEEEE. The CDR3 is 15 amino acids. CDR3 region: CASSFRGTGGNIIYF. In DNA, the CDR3 is TGTGCCAGCAGCTTTCGGGGGACAGGAGGAAACATCATATATTTT.

This clonotype was counted only a few times. V usage is TRBV9 and J usage is TRBJ2-7; TRBD2 matches 7 bases. CDR3 length equals 15 residues. V was clipped by 1 base and J by 0 bases; unmatched bases: 4. CDR1 is SGDLS, CDR2 YYNGEE, per germline. Here the CDR3 reads CASSVSGGSSYEQYF. CDR3 nucleotides: TGTGCCAGCAGCGTATCAGGCGGGAGCTCCTACGAGCAGTACTTC.

This clonotype was counted many times. The chain has TRBV12-3 or TRBV12-4 and TRBJ1-2; D perhaps matches TRBD1 (5 bases). V dropped 5 bases and J dropped 5 bases, with 15 bases sitting between them. The CDR3 is made up of 14 amino acids. This CDR3 reads CASSRTPGRYGYTF. The CDR3 DNA is TGTGCCAGCAGTCGGACACCTGGTAGATATGGCTACACCTTC.

A few counts support this clonotype. The V and J genes are TRBV5-8 and TRBJ2-7; no reliable D call. Germline lookup yields CDR1 SGHTS and CDR2 YDEGEE. The CDR3 has 14 residues. Trimming left V 10 bases short and J 1 base short, with 18 bases between. Here the CDR3 reads CAASRTAQSYEQYF. CDR3 nucleotide sequence: TGTGCCGCCTCTCGGACGGCTCAATCCTACGAGCAGTACTTC.

This clonotype was recorded many times. This chain links TRBV28 with TRBJ1-1, with unresolved D. CDR3 length equals 12 residues. CDR1 is MDHEN and CDR2 is SYDVKM in the germline V gene. Trimming removed 8 bases from V and 2 bases from J, with 9 bases in between. The CDR3 bases are TGTGCCAGCCGGACCCACAACACTGAAGCTTTCTTT. Its protein is CASRTHNTEAFF.

This clonotype was detected a few times. The chain combines TRBV12-3 or TRBV12-4 with TRBJ2-5, with D possibly matching TRBD1 (5 bases). V lost 5 bases to trimming and J lost 3 bases, with 13 bases between them. The CDR3 loop spans 14 amino acids. CDR3 sequence: CASSPHRTKETQYF. The CDR3, as DNA: TGTGCCAGCAGTCCGCACAGGACCAAAGAGACCCAGTACTTC.

At least ten counts were recorded for this clonotype. The chain has TRBV6-1 and TRBJ2-7; 13 positions agree with TRBD2. Germline-derived CDR1 and CDR2 are MNHNS and SASEGT. V was pared by 5 bases and J by 3 bases, with 7 bases of the junction left unmatched. The CDR3 is made up of 16 amino acids. CDR3 nucleotide sequence: TGTGCCAGCAGTAATGGACTAGCGGGGGCTCTCTACGAGCAGTACTTC. It translates to CASSNGLAGALYEQYF.

V and J are TRBV5-6 and TRBJ2-2; D possibly corresponds to TRBD2 (5 bases). Germline CDR1 SGHDT, CDR2 YYEEEE. Trimming shortened V by 3 bases and J by 6 bases, and 9 bases separated the two germline ends. This CDR3 is 13 amino acids long. The CDR3 coding sequence is TGTGCCAGCAGCTCCCTAGCCCCCGGGGAGCTGTTTTTT. This gives the protein CASSSLAPGELFF.

This chain links TRBV12-3 or TRBV12-4 with TRBJ2-7; no reliable D call. The CDR3 covers 14 residues. V lost 6 bases and J 0 bases, leaving 12 bases between the germline ends. CDR3 DNA: TGTGCCAGCAGCCCGGACGAAAGCTCCTACGAGCAGTACTTC. Its protein is CASSPDESSYEQYF.

This clonotype was detected many times. This chain uses TRBV29-1 with TRBJ1-2; possible D gene TRBD1, 5 bases. The CDR3 loop spans 12 amino acids. The V end was cut by 0 bases, the J end by 3 bases, with 5 bases between. Germline loops: CDR1 SQVTM, CDR2 ANQGSEA. CDR3 in amino acids: CSVEDRDYGYTF. In DNA, the CDR3 is TGCAGCGTTGAAGACAGGGACTATGGCTACACCTTC.

The V gene is TRBV6-1, the J gene TRBJ2-3, with 13 positions matching TRBD2. J lost 0 bases, V lost 8 bases, and 5 bases had no gene match. The CDR3 is 16 amino acids. Germline CDR1 reads MNHNS; CDR2 reads SASEGT. CDR3 coding DNA: TGTGCCAGCCAATGGACTAGCGGGGGAAGCACAGATACGCAGTATTTT. As protein: CASQWTSGGSTDTQYF.

This clonotype was seen many times. CDR3 in amino acids: CASSEAPHNEQFF. In DNA form, the CDR3 reads TGTGCCAGCAGTGAAGCCCCGCACAATGAGCAGTTCTTC. V is TRBV2 and J is TRBJ2-1, with D unresolved. From germline, CDR1 is SNHLY and CDR2 FYNNEI. The CDR3 contains 13 residues. V was clipped by 0 bases and J by 5 bases, with 5 bases between them.

The table lists this clonotype with many counts. The chain employs TRBV5-1 and TRBJ2-1; 10 bases line up with TRBD2. V dropped 5 bases and J dropped 0; count of bases not matched to a gene: 11. The germline gives CDR1 SGHRS, CDR2 YFSETQ. This CDR3 has 18 amino acids. CDR3 in amino acids: CASRPLAGAKSSYNEQFF. DNA for the CDR3: TGCGCCAGCAGGCCCCTAGCGGGGGCAAAAAGCTCCTACAATGAGCAGTTCTTC.

This clonotype was seen a handful of times. The chain couples TRBV5-1 to TRBJ1-2; D is unclear. Germline CDR1 reads SGHRS; CDR2 reads YFSETQ. Trimming pared 4 bases from V and 4 bases from J, leaving 20 bases between. CDR3 length equals 16 residues. In nucleotides, the CDR3 is TGCGCCAGCAGCCCCTCCCCGGGCCTAGTGGGCTATGGCTACACCTTC. This sequence encodes CASSPSPGLVGYGYTF.

This clonotype has at least ten counts. The chain joins TRBV5-1 to TRBJ2-5; TRBD2 is a possible D gene (6 bases). In germline, CDR1 is SGHRS, CDR2 YFSETQ. This CDR3 has 13 amino acids. V lost 7 bases and J lost 2, with 12 bases in between. CDR3 protein: CASSERVQETQYF. The CDR3 bases are TGCGCCAGCTCAGAGCGGGTACAAGAGACCCAGTACTTC.

This clonotype was counted at least ten times. The chain employs TRBV7-6 and TRBJ2-5; 8 bases align to TRBD2. Germline CDR1 SGHVS, CDR2 FNYEAQ. The CDR3 loop spans 14 amino acids. Unmatched junction bases numbered 3, after V lost 5 bases and J lost 1 base. For the CDR3, the DNA is TGTGCCAGCAGCGGGCGGGGGGCCCAAGAGACCCAGTACTTC. Translated: CASSGRGAQETQYF.

In its sample, this clonotype was seen many times. The CDR3 loop reads CASSYRGFGEKLFF. DNA for the CDR3: TGTGCCAGCAGTTACCGGGGTTTTGGTGAAAAACTGTTTTTT. This rearrangement joins TRBV12-3 or TRBV12-4 to TRBJ1-4, with D unclear. The CDR3 runs 14 residues. Deletions cut 4 bases from V and 7 bases from J, with 13 bases between.

This clonotype was observed at least ten times. In DNA form, the CDR3 reads TGTGCCAGCAGCTCCCCCTACAGGGAGGCTACGCAGTATTTT. Translating gives CASSSPYREATQYF. This chain connects TRBV7-8 to TRBJ2-3; either TRBD1 or TRBD2 may supply D (6 bases each). The CDR3 consists of 14 residues. The ends were cut back, 4 bases at V and 8 bases at J, with 16 bases in the middle. The germline V gene has CDR1 SGHVS and CDR2 FQNEAQ.

This clonotype showed up many times. This chain uses TRBV7-6 with TRBJ2-7; D is unclear. With 0 bases removed from V and 3 bases from J, the gap between germline ends came to 6 bases. There are 13 residues in the CDR3. Germline CDR1 and CDR2: SGHVS and FNYEAQ. The CDR3 DNA sequence: TGTGCCAGCAGCTTAGCGCTGGACTACGAGCAGTACTTC. Protein product: CASSLALDYEQYF.

In this sample, this clonotype turned up a few times. V is TRBV6-6 and J is TRBJ1-2, with D hard to call. The V gene's germline CDR1 is MNHNY and CDR2 SVGAGI (reference sequence). V was clipped by 7 bases and J by 3 bases, with 12 bases between them. The CDR3 totals 13 residues. The CDR3: CASNLSQDYGYTF. CDR3 bases: TGTGCCAGCAATTTAAGTCAAGACTATGGCTACACCTTC.

This clonotype was picked up many times. The chain uses TRBV5-6 and TRBJ2-7; 9 positions agree with TRBD1. V lost 2 bases and J lost 4; bases outside the gene matches: 10. CDR1 and CDR2 from the germline V gene are SGHDT and YYEEEE. This CDR3 region has 16 residues. The CDR3 spells CASSFRTGAPPYEQYF. The CDR3 DNA reads as TGTGCCAGCAGCTTCCGGACAGGGGCCCCCCCATACGAGCAGTACTTC.

This clonotype showed up many times. The chain employs TRBV9 and TRBJ1-1; perhaps TRBD1 as D (6 bases). Germline V lookup: CDR1 SGDLS, CDR2 YYNGEE. Trimming pared 4 bases from V and 8 bases from J, leaving 24 bases between. The CDR3 sequence is 16 residues long. The CDR3 DNA sequence: TGTGCCAGCAGCCCCTGGGATCGGGGGCTAGGGCGAGAAGCTTTCTTT. Protein product: CASSPWDRGLGREAFF.